The clone carrying this T cell receptor beta chain was seen a handful of times. Its antigen is undetermined. The sample is drawn from a study of vaccination effects on CD4 cells after COVID-19. Study-level information: A couple of convalescent pre-vaccine samples were taken 142 and 148 days post-diagnosis. Study results and caveats: Late in the post-vaccination period, infection-induced and vaccine-induced clones underwent marked clonal contraction. Convalescents' post-vaccination spike-reactive clones were chiefly new, vaccine-induced ones. Early post-infection timepoints were absent, and convalescent patients were few.

Cells that had been cultured for roughly ten days were the source of isolated CD4+ T cells. Repertoires were generated with immunoSEQ multiplex PCR, while TCRdb's copy carries only in-frame clones and drops some. Among some 63,000 clones listed, approximately 78% were seen once. V lost 4 bases and J 1 base, leaving 10 bases between the germline ends. In germline, CDR1 is SNHLY, CDR2 FYNNEI. The CDR3 runs 14 residues. The chain combines TRBV2 with TRBJ1-1; no clear D. The specimen comprised CD4+ T cells from PBMCs cultured without peptide, sampled before COVID-19 vaccination. The sequence was collected from a human donor who had a prior SARS-CoV-2 infection. The CDR3 DNA is TGTGCCAGCAGTGCGAACTTGGCGAACACTGAAGCTTTCTTT. Translated, it gives CASSANLANTEAFF.